The clone carrying this TCR beta chain was seen at least ten times. Its specificity is not known. The entry originates in a study of T-cell reconstitution after alpha-beta-depleted transplantation in children. The study, taken as a whole, reports: Hyperexpanded clones declined; after one year, newly produced T cells mostly supplied diversity. Several hundred expanded graft clones reportedly supplied alpha-beta T cells about two months after transplant.

CDR3 length equals 13 residues. The germline V gene encodes CDR1 DFQATT and CDR2 SNEGSKA (reference sequence). Trimming removed 3 bases at V and 5 bases at J, with 11 bases between. Preparation of the TCRbeta library was carried out with unique molecular identifiers. A single record per CDR3 protein comes from TCRdb applying MiXCR to the PCR reads. The data show almost 250,000 distinct CDR3 sequences, about 25% seen once. The receptor comes from a girl aged 2 to 10 with Fanconi anemia, due to receive a stem cell transplant. The specimen comprised PBMCs, sampled before TCRalphabeta/CD19-depleted stem cell transplant. The chain carries TRBV20-1 and TRBJ1-3; the D is unclear. The CDR3 protein is CSASSGRRNTIYF. The DNA for the CDR3 is TGCAGTGCTAGTTCGGGGAGAAGAAACACCATATATTTT.